This T cell receptor (beta chain) was recovered during a study of blood T cells in healthy people across ages. Overall study context: There was about one barcoded beta molecule captured by template switching per two T cells.

Using a J-beta primer mix together with a sample-barcoded 5' primer, a second PCR was run for roughly 7 to 12 cycles. TCRdb analysed the 5' RACE reads with MiXCR anew, one entry per CDR3 protein. The sample yields fewer than 700,000 distinct CDR3 sequences, under 55% seen once. Donors gave around 10 milliliters of peripheral blood apiece. This CDR3 spans 15 amino acids. Germline V gene sequence: CDR1 LGHNA, CDR2 YSLEER. Trimming took off 0 bases at V and 8 bases at J, with 16 bases between the two ends. This TCR came from an elderly man in good health. This chain uses TRBV4-3 with TRBJ1-2; D is unresolved. The sequenced sample consisted of blood. CDR3: CASSQEVPRVGGYTF. CDR3 coding DNA: TGCGCCAGCAGCCAAGAGGTCCCACGTGTCGGCGGCTACACCTTC.